This T cell receptor (beta chain) was obtained from a study of cytomegalovirus exposure and HLA in healthy donors. PCR employed 60 Vbeta and 13 Jbeta primers. The repertoire was sequenced with immunoSEQ multiplex PCR; TCRdb's copy has only in-frame clones and lacks some. Of hundreds of thousands of clones in the sample, 70% to 85% were seen once. Study results and caveats: Sequencing likely generated an artifact that appeared as a cluster of highly shared sequence variants. Some public TCRs appeared in many individuals, while most sequences were rare. One variant, a missense change in DCLRE1C, was linked in a later analysis to TCR beta V- and J-gene trimming.

Note on this clone: The antigen remains unidentified.

Sequences were obtained from PBMCs. The TCR comes from a woman aged 60-70 years in good health and CMV-seropositive.

CDR3 region: CASSTRDRVIGYGYTF. The CDR3 DNA sequence: TGTGCCAGCAGCACCCGGGACAGGGTAATAGGCTATGGCTACACCTTC. V is TRBV21-1 and J is TRBJ1-2; the table's D call of TRBD1 was not tested on the DNA. TRBV21-1 is a pseudogene locus. The length of the CDR3 is 16 residues.